This T cell receptor beta chain was recorded in a study of yellow fever vaccine responses in identical twins. Study-wide results and limits: Twins reportedly showed a vaccine T cell response that seemed partly convergent and partly personalized.

To note about this clonotype: Its target is unknown.

Germline values: CDR1 MNHNS, CDR2 SASEGT. The CDR3 totals 14 residues. V lost 2 bases to trimming and J lost 7 bases; unmatched junction nucleotides: 3. One entry per CDR3 protein results from TCRdb running MiXCR on the RT-PCR reads. The sample yields roughly 2,000 distinct CDR3 sequences, more than 60% seen once. The material was T cells from blood (PBMCs), unsorted or a sorted subset (not recorded which), obtained before or after yellow fever vaccination (not recorded which). The TCR was taken from a woman aged 18-30 years who received the yellow fever vaccine. This chain joins TRBV6-1 and TRBJ2-1, with TRBD2 identical over 9 bases. The CDR3 is CASSEISGSNEQFF. DNA for the CDR3: TGTGCCAGCAGTGAAATTAGCGGGAGTAATGAGCAGTTCTTC.